This TCR beta chain was obtained from a study of cytomegalovirus exposure and HLA in healthy donors. The method was immunoSEQ multiplex PCR; TCRdb's version includes in-frame clones alone and lacks a portion of them. The sample lists 200,000 to 250,000 clones; 70% to 90% were seen once. Worth noting for this clone: Its antigen is not known.

CDR1 is SGHTA and CDR2 is FQGTGA in the germline V gene. This CDR3 is built from 18 residues. The V segment lost 5 bases and the J segment 0 bases; nucleotides outside the gene matches: 11. General study results and limits: Cytomegalovirus status was reportedly diagnosed by the classifier with high specificity and sensitivity. TCR clusters originating in the first cohort tended to co-occur in the roughly 130 validation repertoires, according to a later analysis.

The sample consisted of PBMCs. The V and J genes are TRBV7-3 and TRBJ1-5; 9 positions agree with TRBD1. This TCR derives from a woman younger than 35 in good health and CMV-seronegative. The DNA for the CDR3 is TGTGCCAGCAGCCCCCTGCGGGGGACAGGGCATAGCAATCAGCCCCAGCATTTT. As protein: CASSPLRGTGHSNQPQHF.